These T cell receptor beta chains were read from a single sample in a study of Graves' ophthalmopathy and Graves' hyperthyroidism. TCRdb reprocessed the multiplex PCR reads with MiXCR, giving one entry per CDR3 protein. The repertoire holds about 400,000 distinct CDR3 sequences, with approximately 20% as singletons. Sequencing was performed on peripheral blood. Receptor source: a woman aged 18 to 35 with Graves' ophthalmopathy. Both conserved end residues are part of each CDR3. D genes are given only for firm matches. Some rows mark clone size as missing; the rest say once, few, many or name a class of expanded clone.

v_gene	d_gene	j_gene	abundance	CDR3nt	CDR3aa
TRBV12-3/TRBV12-4	TRBD1	TRBJ1-5	many	TGTGCCAGCGCTCAGGGGGGATATAGCAATCAGCCCCAGCATTTT	CASAQGGYSNQPQHF
TRBV2	.	TRBJ1-5	many	TGTGCCAGCGTGAGGAGTGGGGGGAATCAGCCCCAGCATTTT	CASVRSGGNQPQHF
TRBV30	.	TRBJ1-5	many	TGTGCCTGGAGTCCGGGGGGCAATCAGCCCCAGCATTTT	CAWSPGGNQPQHF
TRBV28	TRBD1	TRBJ1-1	many	TGTGCCAGCAGTTCCACCAGACCCAGGACAGGGGAGACTGAAGCTTTCTTT	CASSSTRPRTGETEAFF
TRBV6-2/TRBV6-3	.	TRBJ2-2	many	TGTGCCAGCAGCGTTAAGGGGCGGGAGCTGTTTTTT	CASSVKGRELFF
TRBV30	.	TRBJ2-5	few	TGTGCCTGGAGTGGGTTACAGGGAAGTCTCCAAGAGACCCAGTACTTC	CAWSGLQGSLQETQYF
TRBV10-1	.	TRBJ2-2	many	TGCGCCAGCAGTTTTACGAACACCGGGGAGCTGTTTTTT	CASSFTNTGELFF
TRBV15	.	TRBJ2-5	.	TGTGCCACGGGGCGAGGGGGTCAAGAGACCCAGTACTTC	CATGRGGQETQYF
TRBV12-3/TRBV12-4	.	TRBJ2-7	.	TGTGCCAGCAGTAGGGACGGCAACCCCTCCTACGAGCAGTACTTC	CASSRDGNPSYEQYF
TRBV29-1	TRBD1	TRBJ1-2	.	TGCAGCGGGATGGGACAGGACGGAAACTATGGCTACACCTTC	CSGMGQDGNYGYTF
TRBV7-2	.	TRBJ1-3	many	TGTGCCAGCAGCTCCCTTCTTGGAAACACCATATATTTT	CASSSLLGNTIYF
TRBV30	.	TRBJ2-3	many	TGTGGCACAGATACGCAGTATTTT	CGTDTQYF
TRBV5-1	TRBD1	TRBJ1-1	many	TGCGCCAGCAGCTCAGGGGGTCCGAACACTGAAGCTTTCTTT	CASSSGGPNTEAFF
TRBV12-3/TRBV12-4	TRBD1	TRBJ2-7	.	TGTGCCAGCAGTTTCCGGCAGGGGGCGCCCGAGCAGTACTTC	CASSFRQGAPEQYF
TRBV6-2/TRBV6-3	TRBD2	TRBJ2-7	.	TGTGCCAGCAGTCCCCCCTTAGCGGGAAAGTACGAGCAGTACTTC	CASSPPLAGKYEQYF
TRBV20-1	TRBD2	TRBJ2-5	many	TGCAGTGCTAGAACAGCGGGGGGGGAGACCCAGTACTTC	CSARTAGGETQYF
TRBV7-8	TRBD2	TRBJ2-7	many	TGTGCCAGCAGCTCGACTAGCGGGAGGGCGGGCGAGCAGTACTTC	CASSSTSGRAGEQYF
TRBV5-1	TRBD1	TRBJ2-2	many	TGCGCCAGCAGCGACGTAAAGGGGACAGGGTTGGTCACCGGGGAGCTGTTTTTT	CASSDVKGTGLVTGELFF
TRBV30	TRBD1	TRBJ1-5	many	TGTGCCTGGACCGGGACAGGGGATCAGCCCCAGCATTTT	CAWTGTGDQPQHF
TRBV12-3/TRBV12-4	TRBD1	TRBJ2-2	many	TGTGCCAGCGGACCGGGACAGGATGGACCCGGGGAGCTGTTTTTT	CASGPGQDGPGELFF
TRBV12-3/TRBV12-4	.	TRBJ1-2	many	TGTGCCAGCAGTTTGTCGAGGGTTAACTATGGCTACACCTTC	CASSLSRVNYGYTF
TRBV6-1	.	TRBJ1-2	.	TGTGCCAGCAGGGGGGACTCAGGCTATGGCTACACCTTC	CASRGDSGYGYTF
TRBV6-5	.	TRBJ2-7	.	TGTGCCAGCAGTTACTCGAATCTGGGGAGCTCCTACGAGCAGTACTTC	CASSYSNLGSSYEQYF
TRBV6-1	TRBD1	TRBJ1-3	.	TGTGCCAGCAGTCCGGACAGGGGAAGGGGTGGAAACACCATATATTTT	CASSPDRGRGGNTIYF
TRBV29-1	.	TRBJ1-1	many	TGCAGCGTGGCACCCACGGGACGGATCGGCGCTGAAGCTTTCTTT	CSVAPTGRIGAEAFF